This T cell receptor (beta chain) was documented in a study of brain T cells in children with intractable seizures. Findings of the study overall: Viral specificity was inferred only from CDR3 similarity; HCMV serostatus was unknown.

Comments on this clone: Its antigen is still unknown.

TCRdb's copy holds only in-frame clones and misses some; the assay was immunoSEQ multiplex PCR. The table shows 100,000 to 120,000 clones, with roughly 94% occurring only once. Deletions cut 4 bases from V and 2 bases from J, with 7 bases between. Per germline, CDR1 SGHRS and CDR2 YFSETQ. The CDR3 is 14 residues long. This clonotype was obtained from a boy under three years old with hemimegalencephaly and intractable seizures. Sequencing was performed on peripheral blood, taken at surgery. V is TRBV5-1 and J is TRBJ1-6, with D uncertain. The CDR3 DNA sequence: TGCGCCAGCAGCCAAGATCCCTATAATTCACCCCTCCACTTT. Translation gives CASSQDPYNSPLHF.